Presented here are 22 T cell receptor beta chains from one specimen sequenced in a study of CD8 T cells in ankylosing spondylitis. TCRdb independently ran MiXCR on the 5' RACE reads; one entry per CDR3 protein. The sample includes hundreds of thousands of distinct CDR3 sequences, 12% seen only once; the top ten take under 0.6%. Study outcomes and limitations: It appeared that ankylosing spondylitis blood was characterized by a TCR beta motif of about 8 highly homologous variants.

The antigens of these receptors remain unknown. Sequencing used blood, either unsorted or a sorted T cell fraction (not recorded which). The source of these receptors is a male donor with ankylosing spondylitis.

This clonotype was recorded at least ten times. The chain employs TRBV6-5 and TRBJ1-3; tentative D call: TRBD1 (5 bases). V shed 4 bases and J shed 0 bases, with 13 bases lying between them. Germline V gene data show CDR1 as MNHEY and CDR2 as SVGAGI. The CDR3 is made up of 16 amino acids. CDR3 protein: CASSSAGTGSGNTIYF. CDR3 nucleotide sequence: TGTGCCAGCAGTTCCGCCGGAACAGGCTCTGGAAACACCATATATTTT.

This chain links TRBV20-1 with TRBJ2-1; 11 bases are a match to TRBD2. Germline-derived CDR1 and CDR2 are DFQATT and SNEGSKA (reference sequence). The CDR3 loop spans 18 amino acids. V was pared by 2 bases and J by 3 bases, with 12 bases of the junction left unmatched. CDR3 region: CSARTAEGTSGGYNEQFF. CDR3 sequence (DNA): TGCAGTGCTAGAACCGCCGAGGGGACTAGCGGAGGCTACAATGAGCAGTTCTTC.

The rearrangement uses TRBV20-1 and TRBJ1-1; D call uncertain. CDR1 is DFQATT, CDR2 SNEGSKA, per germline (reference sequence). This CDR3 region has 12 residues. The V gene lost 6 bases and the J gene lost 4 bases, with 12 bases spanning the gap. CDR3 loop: CSAAQGLTEAFF. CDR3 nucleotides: TGCAGTGCAGCCCAAGGGCTCACTGAAGCTTTCTTT.

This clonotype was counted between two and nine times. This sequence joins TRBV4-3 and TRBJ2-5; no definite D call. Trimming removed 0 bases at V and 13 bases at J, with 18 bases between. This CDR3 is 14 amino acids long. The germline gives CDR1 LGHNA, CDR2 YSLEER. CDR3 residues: CASSQDSDSCNRYF. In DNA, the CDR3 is TGCGCCAGCAGCCAAGATTCTGATTCTTGTAACCGGTACTTC.

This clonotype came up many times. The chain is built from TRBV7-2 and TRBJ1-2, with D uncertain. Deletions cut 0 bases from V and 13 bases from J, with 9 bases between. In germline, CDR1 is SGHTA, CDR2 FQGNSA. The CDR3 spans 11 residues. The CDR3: CASSLADTGTF. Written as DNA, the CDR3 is TGTGCCAGCAGCTTAGCCGATACGGGCACCTTC.

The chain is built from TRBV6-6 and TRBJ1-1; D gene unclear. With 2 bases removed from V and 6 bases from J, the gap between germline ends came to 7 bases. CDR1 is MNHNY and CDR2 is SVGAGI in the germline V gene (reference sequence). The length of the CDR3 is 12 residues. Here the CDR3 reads CASSYNVPEAFF. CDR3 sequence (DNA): TGTGCCAGCAGTTACAACGTACCTGAAGCTTTCTTT.

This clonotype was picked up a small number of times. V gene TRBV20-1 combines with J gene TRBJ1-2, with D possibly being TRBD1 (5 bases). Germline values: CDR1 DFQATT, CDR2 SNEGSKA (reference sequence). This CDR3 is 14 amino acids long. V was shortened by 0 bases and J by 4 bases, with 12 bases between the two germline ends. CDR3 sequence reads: CSAREDTYSYGYTF. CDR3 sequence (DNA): TGCAGTGCTAGAGAGGACACCTACTCCTATGGCTACACCTTC.

CDR3 protein: CASSFLAGEQKGEQFF. Written as DNA, the CDR3 is TGCGCCAGCAGCTTCCTAGCGGGAGAGCAGAAAGGTGAGCAGTTCTTC. V usage is TRBV5-1 and J usage is TRBJ2-1, with 10 bases aligning to TRBD2. Germline V CDR1 and CDR2: SGHRS, YFSETQ. The CDR3 is made up of 16 amino acids. The V gene end was trimmed by 2 bases and the J gene end by 9 bases; junction bases not matched to a gene: 11.

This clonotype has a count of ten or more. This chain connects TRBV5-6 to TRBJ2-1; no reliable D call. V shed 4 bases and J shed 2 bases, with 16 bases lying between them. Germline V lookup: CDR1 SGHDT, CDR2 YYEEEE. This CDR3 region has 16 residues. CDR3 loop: CASSTRTSLPYNEQFF. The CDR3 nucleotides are TGTGCCAGCAGCACCAGGACCTCCCTACCCTACAATGAGCAGTTCTTC.

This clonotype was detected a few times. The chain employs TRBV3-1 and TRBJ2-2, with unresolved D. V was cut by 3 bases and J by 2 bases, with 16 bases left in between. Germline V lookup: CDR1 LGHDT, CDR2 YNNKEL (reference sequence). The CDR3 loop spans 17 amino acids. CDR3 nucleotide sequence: TGTGCCAGCAGCCAGTCGATGGGGAAGGATAACACCGGGGAGCTGTTTTTT. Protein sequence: CASSQSMGKDNTGELFF.

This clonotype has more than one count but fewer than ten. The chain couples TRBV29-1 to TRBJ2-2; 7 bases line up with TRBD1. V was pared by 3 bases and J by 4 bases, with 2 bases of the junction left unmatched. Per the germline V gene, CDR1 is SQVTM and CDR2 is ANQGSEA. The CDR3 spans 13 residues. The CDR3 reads CSVETGSTGELFF. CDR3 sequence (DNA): TGCAGCGTTGAGACAGGGTCCACCGGGGAGCTGTTTTTT.

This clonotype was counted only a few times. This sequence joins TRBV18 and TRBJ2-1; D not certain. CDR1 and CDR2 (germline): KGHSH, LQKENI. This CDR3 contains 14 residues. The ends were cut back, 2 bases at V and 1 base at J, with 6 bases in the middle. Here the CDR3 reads CASSPTRSYNEQFF. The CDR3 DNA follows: TGTGCCAGCTCACCAACAAGGTCCTACAATGAGCAGTTCTTC.

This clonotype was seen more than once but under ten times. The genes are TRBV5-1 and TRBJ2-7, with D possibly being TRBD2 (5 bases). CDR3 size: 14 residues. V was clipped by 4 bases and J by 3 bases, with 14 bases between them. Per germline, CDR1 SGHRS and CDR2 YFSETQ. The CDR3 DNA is TGCGCCAGCAGCGCGGACGGAGGATTCTACGAGCAGTACTTC. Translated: CASSADGGFYEQYF.

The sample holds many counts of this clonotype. DNA for the CDR3: TGTGCCACCAGTGTTTTAGGGGAGGGGGCGAACTATGGCTACACCTTC. Translation gives CATSVLGEGANYGYTF. The chain employs TRBV24-1 and TRBJ1-2; 7 bases line up with TRBD1. Trimming at V came to 5 bases and at J to 2 bases, leaving 10 bases not matched to a gene. The CDR3 totals 16 residues. From germline, CDR1 is KGHDR and CDR2 SFDVKD.

The CDR3: CASSFDAPVYYGYTF. The CDR3 DNA reads as TGCGCCAGCAGCTTCGACGCTCCGGTCTACTATGGCTACACCTTC. The rearrangement uses TRBV5-1 and TRBJ1-2; D gene uncertain. The CDR3 has 15 residues. CDR1 and CDR2 (germline): SGHRS, YFSETQ. The V end lost 2 bases, the J end lost 3 bases, and 14 bases lay between the germline ends.

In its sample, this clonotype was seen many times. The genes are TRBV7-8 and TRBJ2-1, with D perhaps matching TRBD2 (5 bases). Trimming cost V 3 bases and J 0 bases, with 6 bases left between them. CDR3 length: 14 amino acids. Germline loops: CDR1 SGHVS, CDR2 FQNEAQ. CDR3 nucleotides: TGTGCCAGCAGCTTGCGGGCCTCCTACAATGAGCAGTTCTTC. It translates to CASSLRASYNEQFF.

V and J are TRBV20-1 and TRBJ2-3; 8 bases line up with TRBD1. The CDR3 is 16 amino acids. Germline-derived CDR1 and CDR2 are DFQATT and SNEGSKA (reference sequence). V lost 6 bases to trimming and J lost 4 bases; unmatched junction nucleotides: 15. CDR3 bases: TGCAGTGCGGGCGGTGGACAGGGAGAGTCGGCAGATACGCAGTATTTT. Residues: CSAGGGQGESADTQYF.

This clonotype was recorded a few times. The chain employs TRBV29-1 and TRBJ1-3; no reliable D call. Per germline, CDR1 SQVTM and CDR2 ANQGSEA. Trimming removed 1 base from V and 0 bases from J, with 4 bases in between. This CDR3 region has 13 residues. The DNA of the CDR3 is TGCAGCGTTGAAGGCAGCTCTGGAAACACCATATATTTT. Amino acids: CSVEGSSGNTIYF.

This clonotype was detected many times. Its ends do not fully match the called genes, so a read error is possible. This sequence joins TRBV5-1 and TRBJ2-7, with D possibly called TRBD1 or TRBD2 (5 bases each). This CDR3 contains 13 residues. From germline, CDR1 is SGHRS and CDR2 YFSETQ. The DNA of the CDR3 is TGTGCCAGCAGTTTTGGGGGTTCCTACGAGCAGTACTTC. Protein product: CASSFGGSYEQYF.

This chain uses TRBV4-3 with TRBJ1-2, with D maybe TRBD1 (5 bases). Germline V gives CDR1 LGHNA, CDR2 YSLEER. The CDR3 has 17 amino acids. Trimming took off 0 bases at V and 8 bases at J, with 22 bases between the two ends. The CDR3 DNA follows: TGCGCCAGCAGCCAAGAGAGCGGGGCGCGGAATGCGAGAGGCTACACCTTC. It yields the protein CASSQESGARNARGYTF.

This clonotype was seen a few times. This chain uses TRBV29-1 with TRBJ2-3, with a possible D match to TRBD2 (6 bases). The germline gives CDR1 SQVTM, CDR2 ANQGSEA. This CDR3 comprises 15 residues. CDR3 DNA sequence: TGCAGTGGTACCCTAGCTTACCCGGGGGCAGATACGCAGTATTTT. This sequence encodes CSGTLAYPGADTQYF.

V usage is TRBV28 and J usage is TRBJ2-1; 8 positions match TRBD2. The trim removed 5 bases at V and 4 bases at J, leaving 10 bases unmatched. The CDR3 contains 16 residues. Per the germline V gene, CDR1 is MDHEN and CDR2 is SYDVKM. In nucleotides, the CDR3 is TGTGCCAGCAGTACCCTACTAGCGGAGAAATACAATGAGCAGTTCTTC. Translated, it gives CASSTLLAEKYNEQFF.